This T cell receptor (beta chain) is drawn from a study of blood T cell repertoires in COVID-19. Across the whole study: COVID-19 samples, acute and convalescent, were from the United States, Italy and Spain.

Clones were read by immunoSEQ multiplex PCR, and TCRdb kept only the in-frame ones, dropping some. Here the sample spans almost 300,000 clones, about 88% being singletons. Looked up from germline, CDR1 is SGHRS and CDR2 is YFSETQ. V trimming: 8 bases; J trimming: 5 bases; junction bases outside the gene matches: 18. CDR3 length: 16 amino acids. This chain joins TRBV5-1 and TRBJ2-5; TRBD2 matches at 7 bases. The sequenced material came from peripheral blood. This TCR derives from a man between 70 and 80 years old with acute or convalescent COVID-19. The chain's CDR3 is CASPGRPREKGETQYF. For the CDR3, the DNA is TGCGCCAGTCCGGGCCGTCCGCGGGAGAAAGGGGAGACCCAGTACTTC.